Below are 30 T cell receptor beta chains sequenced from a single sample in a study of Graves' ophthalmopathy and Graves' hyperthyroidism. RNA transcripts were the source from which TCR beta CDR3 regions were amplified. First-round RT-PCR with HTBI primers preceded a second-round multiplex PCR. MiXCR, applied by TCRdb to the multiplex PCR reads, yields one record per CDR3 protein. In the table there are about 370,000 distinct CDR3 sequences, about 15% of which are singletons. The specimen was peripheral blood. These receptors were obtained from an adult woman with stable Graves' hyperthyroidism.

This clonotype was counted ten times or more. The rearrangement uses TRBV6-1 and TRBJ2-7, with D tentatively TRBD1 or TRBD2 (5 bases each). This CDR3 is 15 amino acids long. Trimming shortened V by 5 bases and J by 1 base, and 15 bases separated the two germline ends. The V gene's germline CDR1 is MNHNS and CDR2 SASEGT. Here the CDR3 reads CASSQPGRLSYEQYF. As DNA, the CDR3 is TGTGCCAGCAGTCAACCGGGACGCCTATCCTACGAGCAGTACTTC.

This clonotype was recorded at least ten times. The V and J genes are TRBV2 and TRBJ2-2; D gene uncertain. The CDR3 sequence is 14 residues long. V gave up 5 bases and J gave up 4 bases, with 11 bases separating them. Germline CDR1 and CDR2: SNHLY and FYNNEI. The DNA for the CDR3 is TGTGCCAGCAGTTTCGCTGGAGCCACCGGGGAGCTGTTTTTT. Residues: CASSFAGATGELFF.

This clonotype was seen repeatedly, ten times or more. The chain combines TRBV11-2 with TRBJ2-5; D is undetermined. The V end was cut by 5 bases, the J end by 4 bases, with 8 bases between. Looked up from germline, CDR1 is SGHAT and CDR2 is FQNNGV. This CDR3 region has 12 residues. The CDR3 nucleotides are TGTGCCAGCAGCGCGCCGGCAGAGACCCAGTACTTC. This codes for CASSAPAETQYF.

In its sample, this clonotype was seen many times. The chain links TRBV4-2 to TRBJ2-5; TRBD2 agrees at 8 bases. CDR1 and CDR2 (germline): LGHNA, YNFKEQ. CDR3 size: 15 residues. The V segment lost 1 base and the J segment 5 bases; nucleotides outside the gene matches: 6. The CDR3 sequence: CASSQGPAGVETQYF. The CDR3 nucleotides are TGTGCCAGCAGCCAAGGTCCAGCGGGAGTGGAGACCCAGTACTTC.

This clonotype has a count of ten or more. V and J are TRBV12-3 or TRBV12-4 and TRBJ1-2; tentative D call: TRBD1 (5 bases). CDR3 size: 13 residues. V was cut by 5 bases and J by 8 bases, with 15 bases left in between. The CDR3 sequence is CASSPNQGEGYTF. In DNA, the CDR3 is TGTGCCAGCAGTCCCAACCAGGGTGAAGGCTACACCTTC.

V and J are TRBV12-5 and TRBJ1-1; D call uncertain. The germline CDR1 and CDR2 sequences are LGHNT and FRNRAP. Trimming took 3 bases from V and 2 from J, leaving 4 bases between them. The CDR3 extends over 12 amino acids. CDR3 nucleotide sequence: TGTGCTAGTGGTTTTTCTAACACTGAAGCTTTCTTT. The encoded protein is CASGFSNTEAFF.

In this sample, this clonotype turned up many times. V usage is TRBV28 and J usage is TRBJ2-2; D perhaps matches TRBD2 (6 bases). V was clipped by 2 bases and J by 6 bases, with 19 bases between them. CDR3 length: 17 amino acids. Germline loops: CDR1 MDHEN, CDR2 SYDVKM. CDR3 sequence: CASSLANYIAGSGELFF. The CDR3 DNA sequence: TGTGCCAGCAGTTTAGCGAATTACATTGCGGGGTCCGGGGAGCTGTTTTTT.

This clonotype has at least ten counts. The CDR3 DNA is TGTGCCAGCAGCGCAGCCGGGACTAGCGGGAGGGCCCGAGAGACCCAGTACTTC. It specifies CASSAAGTSGRARETQYF. The J gene is TRBJ2-5, the V gene TRBV9; 16 nucleotides match TRBD2. Germline V gene lookup returns CDR1 SGDLS and CDR2 YYNGEE. The CDR3 loop spans 18 amino acids. The trim removed 3 bases at V and 4 bases at J, leaving 9 bases unmatched.

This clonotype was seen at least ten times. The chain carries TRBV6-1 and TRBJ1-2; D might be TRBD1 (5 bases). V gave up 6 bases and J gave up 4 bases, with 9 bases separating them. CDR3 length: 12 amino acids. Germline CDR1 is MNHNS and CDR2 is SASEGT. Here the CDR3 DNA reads TGTGCCAGCAGGGAGGGGAGCTATGGCTACACCTTC. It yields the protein CASREGSYGYTF.

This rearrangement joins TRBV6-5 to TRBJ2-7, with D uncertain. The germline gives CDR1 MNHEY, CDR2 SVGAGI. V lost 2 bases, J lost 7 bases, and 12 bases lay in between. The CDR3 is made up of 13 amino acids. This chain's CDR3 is CASSYGDNGEQYF. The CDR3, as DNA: TGTGCCAGCAGTTACGGAGACAATGGAGAGCAGTACTTC.

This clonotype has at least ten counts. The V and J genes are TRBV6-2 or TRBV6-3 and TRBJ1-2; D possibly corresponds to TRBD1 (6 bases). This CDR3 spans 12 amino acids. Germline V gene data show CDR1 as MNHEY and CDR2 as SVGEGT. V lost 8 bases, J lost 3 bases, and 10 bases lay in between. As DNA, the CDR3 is TGTGCCAGCCAGGGGCGCGACTATGGCTACACCTTC. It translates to CASQGRDYGYTF.

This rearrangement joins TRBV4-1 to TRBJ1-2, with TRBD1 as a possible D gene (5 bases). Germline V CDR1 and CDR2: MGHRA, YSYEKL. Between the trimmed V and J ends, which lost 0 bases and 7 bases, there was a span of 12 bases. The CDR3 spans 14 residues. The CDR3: CASSQDWQGGGYTF. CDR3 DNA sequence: TGCGCCAGCAGCCAAGATTGGCAGGGAGGTGGCTACACCTTC.

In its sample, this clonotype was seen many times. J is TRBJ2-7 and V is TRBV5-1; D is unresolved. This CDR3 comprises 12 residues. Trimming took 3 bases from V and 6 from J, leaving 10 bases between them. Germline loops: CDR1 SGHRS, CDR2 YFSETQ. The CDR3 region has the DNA TGCGCCAGCAGCTCCCCTCTAGGCGAGCAGTACTTC. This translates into CASSSPLGEQYF.

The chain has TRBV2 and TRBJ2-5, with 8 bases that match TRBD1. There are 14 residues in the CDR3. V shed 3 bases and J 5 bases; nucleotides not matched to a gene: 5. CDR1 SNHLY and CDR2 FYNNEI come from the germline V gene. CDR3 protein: CASSDDRGMETQYF. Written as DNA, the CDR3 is TGTGCCAGCAGTGACGACAGGGGAATGGAGACCCAGTACTTC.

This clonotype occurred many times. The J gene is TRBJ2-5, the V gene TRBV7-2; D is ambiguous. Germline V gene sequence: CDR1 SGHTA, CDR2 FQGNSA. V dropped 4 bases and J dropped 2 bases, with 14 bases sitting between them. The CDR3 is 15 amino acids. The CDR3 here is CASSSLGRGQETQYF. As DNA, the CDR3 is TGTGCCAGCAGCTCTCTTGGGCGCGGTCAAGAGACCCAGTACTTC.

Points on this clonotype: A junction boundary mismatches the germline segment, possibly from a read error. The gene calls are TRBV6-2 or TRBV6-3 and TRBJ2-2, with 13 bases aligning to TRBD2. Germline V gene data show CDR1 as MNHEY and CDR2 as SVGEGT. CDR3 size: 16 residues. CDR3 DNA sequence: TGTGCCAGCAGGCTATCGGGACTAGCGGGAACCGGGGAGCTGCTTTTT. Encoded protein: CASRLSGLAGTGELLF.

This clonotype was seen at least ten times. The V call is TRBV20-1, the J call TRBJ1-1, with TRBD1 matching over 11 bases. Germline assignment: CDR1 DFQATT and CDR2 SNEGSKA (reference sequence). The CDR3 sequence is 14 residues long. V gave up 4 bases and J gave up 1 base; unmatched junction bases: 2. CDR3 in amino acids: CSATGTGGNTEAFF. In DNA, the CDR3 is TGCAGTGCTACCGGGACAGGGGGGAACACTGAAGCTTTCTTT.

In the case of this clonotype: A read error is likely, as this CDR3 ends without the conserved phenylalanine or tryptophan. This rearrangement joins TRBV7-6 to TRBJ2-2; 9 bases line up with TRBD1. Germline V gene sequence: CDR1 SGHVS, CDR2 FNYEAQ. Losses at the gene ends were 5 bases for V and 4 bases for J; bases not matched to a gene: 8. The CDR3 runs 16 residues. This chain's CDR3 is CASSGRDRVVTGELFV. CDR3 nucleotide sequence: TGTGCCAGCAGCGGCCGGGACAGGGTGGTCACCGGGGAGCTGTTTGTT.

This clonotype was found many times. Here the CDR3 DNA reads TGCGCCAGCAGTGTCGCCCGCTGGATCTATGGCTACACCTTC. Translation: CASSVARWIYGYTF. J is TRBJ1-2 and V is TRBV10-1, with D hard to call. V was trimmed by 4 bases and J by 4 bases, leaving 13 bases between them. Germline CDR1 reads WNHNN; CDR2 reads SYGVQD (reference sequence). The CDR3 has 14 amino acids.

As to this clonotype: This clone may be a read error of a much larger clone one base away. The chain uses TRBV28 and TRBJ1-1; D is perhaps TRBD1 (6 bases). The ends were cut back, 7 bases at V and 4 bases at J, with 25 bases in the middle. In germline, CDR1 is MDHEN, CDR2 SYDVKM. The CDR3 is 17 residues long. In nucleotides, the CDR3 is TGTGCCAGCAAGAGCGGGGGGCGGATAGGTATGATCACTGAAGCTTTCTTT. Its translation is CASKSGGRIGMITEAFF.

The CDR3 here is CAWAGTGNFNYGYTF. The DNA for the CDR3 is TGTGCCTGGGCTGGGACAGGCAACTTTAACTATGGCTACACCTTC. The chain couples TRBV30 to TRBJ1-2, with 8 bases lining up with TRBD1. The CDR3 sequence is 15 residues long. With 5 bases clipped from V and 1 base from J, the junction kept 9 bases outside the gene matches. Germline values: CDR1 GTSNPN, CDR2 SVGIG (reference sequence).

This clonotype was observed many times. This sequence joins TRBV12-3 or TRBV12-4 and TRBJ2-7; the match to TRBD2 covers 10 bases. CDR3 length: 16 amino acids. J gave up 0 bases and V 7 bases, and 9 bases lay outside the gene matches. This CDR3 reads CASNLAGALPSYEQYF. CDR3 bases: TGTGCCAGCAACCTAGCGGGAGCCCTACCCTCCTACGAGCAGTACTTC.

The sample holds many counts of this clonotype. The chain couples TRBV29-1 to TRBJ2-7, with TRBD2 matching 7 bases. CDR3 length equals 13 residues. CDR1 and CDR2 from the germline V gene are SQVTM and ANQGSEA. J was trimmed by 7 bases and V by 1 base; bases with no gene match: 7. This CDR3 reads CSVEVSEGGEQYF. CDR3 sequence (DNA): TGCAGCGTTGAAGTCTCGGAGGGAGGGGAGCAGTACTTC.

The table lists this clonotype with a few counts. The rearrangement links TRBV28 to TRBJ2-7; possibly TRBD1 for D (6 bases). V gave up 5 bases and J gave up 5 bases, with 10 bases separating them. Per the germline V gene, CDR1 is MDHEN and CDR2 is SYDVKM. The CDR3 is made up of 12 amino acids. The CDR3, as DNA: TGTGCCAGCAGTGTGACAGGCCACGAGCAGTACTTC. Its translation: CASSVTGHEQYF.

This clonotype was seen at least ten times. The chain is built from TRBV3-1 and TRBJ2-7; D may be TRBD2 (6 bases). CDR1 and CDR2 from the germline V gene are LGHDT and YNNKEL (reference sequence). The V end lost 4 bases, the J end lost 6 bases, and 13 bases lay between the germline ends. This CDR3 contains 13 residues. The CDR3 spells CASSPRGLPEQYF. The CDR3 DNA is TGTGCCAGCAGCCCCCGGGGGTTGCCCGAGCAGTACTTC.

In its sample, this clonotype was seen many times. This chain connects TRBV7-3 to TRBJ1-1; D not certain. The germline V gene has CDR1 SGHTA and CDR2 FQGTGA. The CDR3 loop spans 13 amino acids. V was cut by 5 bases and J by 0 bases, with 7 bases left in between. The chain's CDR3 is CASSMYMNTEAFF. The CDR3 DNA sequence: TGTGCCAGCAGCATGTACATGAACACTGAAGCTTTCTTT.

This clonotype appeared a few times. The DNA of the CDR3 is TGTGCCAGCAGCCTCCTCAAGCGGGCCTCCTACGAGCAGTACTTC. This codes for CASSLLKRASYEQYF. The V gene is TRBV11-2, the J gene TRBJ2-7, with a possible D match to TRBD2 (6 bases). The CDR3 extends over 15 amino acids. Trimming stripped 5 bases from V and 0 bases from J, with 14 bases between. Germline loops: CDR1 SGHAT, CDR2 FQNNGV. The full variable domain, in which reference TRBV11-2 and TRBJ2-7 provide the parts outside the CDR3, is EAGVAQSPRYKIIEKRQSVAFWCNPISGHATLYWYQQILGQGPKLLIQFQNNGVVDDSQLPKDRFSAERLKGVDSTLKIQPAKLEDSAVYLCASSLLKRASYEQYFGPGTRLTVT.

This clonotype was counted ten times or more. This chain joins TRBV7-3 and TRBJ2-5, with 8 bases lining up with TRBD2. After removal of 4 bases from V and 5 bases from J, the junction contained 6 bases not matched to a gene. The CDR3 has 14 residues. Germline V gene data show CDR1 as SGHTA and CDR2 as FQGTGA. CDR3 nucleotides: TGTGCCAGCAGCTCGGAGCGGGGGCGGGAGACCCAGTACTTC. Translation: CASSSERGRETQYF. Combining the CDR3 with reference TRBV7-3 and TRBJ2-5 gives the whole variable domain GAGVSQTPSNKVTEKGKYVELRCDPISGHTALYWYRQSLGQGPEFLIYFQGTGAADDSGLPNDRFFAVRPEGSVSTLKIQRTERGDSAVYLCASSSERGRETQYFGPGTRLLVL.

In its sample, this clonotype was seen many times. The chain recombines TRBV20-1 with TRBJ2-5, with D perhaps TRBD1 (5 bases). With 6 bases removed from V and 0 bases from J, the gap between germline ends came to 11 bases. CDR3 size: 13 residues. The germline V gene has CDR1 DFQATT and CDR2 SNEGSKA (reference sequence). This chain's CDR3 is CSAQDTYQETQYF. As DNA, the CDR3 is TGCAGTGCCCAGGACACCTACCAAGAGACCCAGTACTTC.

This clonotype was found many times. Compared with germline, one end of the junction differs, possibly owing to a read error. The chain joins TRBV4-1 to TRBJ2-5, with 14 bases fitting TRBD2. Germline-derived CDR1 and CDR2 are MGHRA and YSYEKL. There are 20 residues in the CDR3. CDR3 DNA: TGCGCCAGCAGCCAAGATGAGACTAGCGGGAGGGCCGGTAACCAAGAGGCCCAGTACTTC. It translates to CASSQDETSGRAGNQEAQYF.